These 9 T cell receptor beta chains came from one sample sequenced in a study of siplizumab effects on memory and regulatory T cells (dated by TCRdb to between 2018 and 2020). The library relied on the immunoSEQ multiplex PCR assay. Here the immuneACCESS table is served through TCRdb, limited to in-frame sequences with V and J called. Missing clones are a known gap in these copies; in checked studies unresolved V genes cover under half, and the rest lacks a known reason. The sample contains over 50,000 clones, roughly 85% of them found a single time. The ten largest account for 3.5% to 4.5% of the sample. Material for sequencing was memory CD4+ T cells sorted from blood. This specimen's cell subset or site label, interpreted: unstimulated CD4+ memory T cells. These receptors came from a human donor in good health.

This rearrangement joins TRBV29-1 to TRBJ1-4; D ambiguous. V shed 7 bases and J shed 0 bases, with 12 bases lying between them. This CDR3 is built from 14 residues. The V gene's germline CDR1 is SQVTM and CDR2 ANQGSEA. CDR3 DNA: TGCAGCGGTCGGGGTTCTGCAACTAATGAAAAACTGTTTTTT. Translation: CSGRGSATNEKLFF.

The chain has TRBV6-5 and TRBJ1-1, with D possibly matching TRBD1 (6 bases). The CDR3 is 14 amino acids. In germline, CDR1 is MNHEY, CDR2 SVGAGI. The V and J ends lost 5 bases and 5 bases respectively, with 15 bases between them. The CDR3 reads CASSGDRSGTEAFF. CDR3 nucleotides: TGTGCCAGCAGTGGAGACAGGAGTGGGACTGAAGCTTTCTTT.

The genes are TRBV29-1 and TRBJ2-3, with 13 positions matching TRBD2. This CDR3 is built from 16 residues. V was pared by 5 bases and J by 4 bases, with 9 bases of the junction left unmatched. Looked up from germline, CDR1 is SQVTM and CDR2 is ANQGSEA. This CDR3 is CSVTPRLAGGPDTQYF. In nucleotides, the CDR3 is TGCAGCGTTACCCCCCGACTAGCGGGAGGCCCAGATACGCAGTATTTT.

The CDR3 sequence is CASTGGVREQYF. CDR3 coding DNA: TGTGCCAGCACCGGGGGGGTCAGGGAGCAGTACTTC. The genes are TRBV6-6 and TRBJ2-7, with TRBD2 matching over 8 bases. Germline V CDR1 and CDR2: MNHNY, SVGAGI (reference sequence). This CDR3 spans 12 amino acids. Trimming took 7 bases from V and 7 from J; bases not matched to a gene: 6.

In its sample, this clone was seen once. The CDR3 reads CASSPWRDTQYF. The CDR3 DNA is TGTGCCAGCAGCCCATGGAGGGATACGCAGTATTTT. The V gene is TRBV7-6, the J gene TRBJ2-3; weak D call: TRBD2 (5 bases). V lost 5 bases to trimming and J lost 6 bases, with 9 bases between them. The V gene's germline CDR1 is SGHVS and CDR2 FNYEAQ. The length of the CDR3 is 12 residues.

This clone was observed once. This CDR3 reads CASSLEGALNYNEQFF. The CDR3 DNA reads as TGTGCCAGCAGCTTAGAGGGGGCCCTAAACTACAATGAGCAGTTCTTC. This rearrangement joins TRBV7-3 to TRBJ2-1; 7 bases line up with TRBD1. The CDR3 has 16 residues. Germline V lookup: CDR1 SGHTA, CDR2 FQGTGA. The V gene end was trimmed by 2 bases and the J gene end by 3 bases; junction bases not matched to a gene: 7. Using reference TRBV7-3 and TRBJ2-1 for the parts outside the CDR3, the full variable domain is GAGVSQTPSNKVTEKGKYVELRCDPISGHTALYWYRQSLGQGPEFLIYFQGTGAADDSGLPNDRFFAVRPEGSVSTLKIQRTERGDSAVYLCASSLEGALNYNEQFFGPGTRLTVL.

This chain uses TRBV7-2 with TRBJ1-1, with a weak D call TRBD1 (5 bases). Germline loops: CDR1 SGHTA, CDR2 FQGNSA. The CDR3 runs 15 residues. Trimming shortened V by 4 bases and J by 6 bases, and 18 bases separated the two germline ends. CDR3 protein: CASSSFVGGVAEAFF. CDR3 nucleotide sequence: TGTGCCAGCAGCTCGTTCGTGGGAGGGGTCGCTGAAGCTTTCTTT.

The chain employs TRBV9 and TRBJ2-5, with a tentative D call TRBD2 (6 bases). The CDR3 loop spans 12 amino acids. The germline V gene has CDR1 SGDLS and CDR2 YYNGEE. Trimming shortened V by 3 bases and J by 7 bases, and 10 bases separated the two germline ends. The CDR3 protein is CASSGDFRTQYF. The CDR3 DNA reads TGTGCCAGCAGCGGGGACTTTCGGACCCAGTACTTC.

The rearrangement uses TRBV7-9 and TRBJ1-2, with 7 bases that match TRBD1. The germline gives CDR1 SEHNR, CDR2 FQNEAQ (reference sequence). The CDR3 consists of 11 residues. Trimming cost V 5 bases and J 10 bases; bases outside gene matches: 4. The CDR3 protein is CASSQTGFYTF. Here the CDR3 DNA reads TGTGCCAGCAGCCAGACAGGGTTCTACACCTTC.